This T cell receptor beta chain was documented in a study of blood T cells in healthy people across ages. As to this clonotype: The antigen is not known.

V was pared by 0 bases and J by 5 bases, with 11 bases of the junction left unmatched. Germline V gene sequence: CDR1 SGHAT, CDR2 FQNNGV. This CDR3 has 18 residues. The use of a sample-barcoded 5' primer and a J-beta primer mix characterized a second PCR of 7 to 11 cycles. No fewer than 3 million CDR3-containing paired-end reads came from each sample. TCRdb reanalysed the 5' RACE reads using MiXCR and keeps one entry per CDR3 protein. The repertoire holds about 1.4 million distinct CDR3 sequences, with 59% as singletons. Study-wide results and caveats: Roughly linear declines in TCR beta diversity per million T cells occurred with age.

The donors, all healthy, were Caucasians living in Russia, aged roughly 6 to 95. No fewer than 6 million PBMCs went into each sample. The chain has TRBV11-2 and TRBJ2-3, with TRBD2 matching 10 bases. Sample: blood. The clonotype comes from a man in his late teens or twenties in good health. This CDR3 is CASSLDSQRGGRGDTQYF. In DNA form, the CDR3 reads TGTGCCAGCAGCTTAGACTCCCAGCGGGGGGGGCGAGGAGATACGCAGTATTTT.